Shown below are 28 T cell receptor beta chains from a single sample sequenced in a study of blood T cell repertoires in COVID-19. TCRdb keeps only in-frame clones here, not all; method: immunoSEQ multiplex PCR. This sample yields around 94,000 clones, of which approximately 86% are seen a single time; 1.5% to 2% belongs to the top ten. Sequencing was carried out using peripheral blood. Receptors were obtained from a man older than 75 with acute or convalescent COVID-19.

The V gene is TRBV10-3, the J gene TRBJ2-5, with no clear D. CDR3 size: 12 residues. CDR1 and CDR2 (germline): ENHRY, SYGVKD. The V gene lost 2 bases and the J gene lost 4 bases, with 5 bases spanning the gap. The CDR3 sequence: CAISEGAETQYF. The DNA of the CDR3 is TGTGCCATCAGTGAGGGAGCAGAGACCCAGTACTTC.

The chain is built from TRBV3-1 (or the pseudogene TRBV3-2) and TRBJ1-2; 7 nucleotides align to TRBD1. The length of the CDR3 is 12 residues. The germline V gene has CDR1 LGHDT and CDR2 YNNKEL (reference sequence). Trimming at V came to 4 bases and at J to 10 bases, leaving 6 bases not matched to a gene. CDR3 DNA: TGTGCCAGCAGCCTATGGGACAGCCACTACACCTTC. Translation gives CASSLWDSHYTF.

The V gene is TRBV6-2 or TRBV6-3, the J gene TRBJ1-2, with TRBD1 matching 7 bases. Germline values: CDR1 MNHEY, CDR2 SVGEGT. V was clipped by 6 bases and J by 8 bases; unmatched bases: 15. The length of the CDR3 is 15 residues. CDR3 in amino acids: CASSLTLGQTSGYTF. The CDR3 DNA reads as TGTGCCAGCAGCCTAACCCTGGGACAGACGTCGGGCTACACCTTC.

This chain uses TRBV5-4 with TRBJ2-5; 7 positions match TRBD1. CDR3 length: 16 amino acids. Germline lookup yields CDR1 SGHNT and CDR2 YYREEE (reference sequence). V was clipped by 4 bases and J by 5 bases; unmatched bases: 14. The CDR3 here is CASSTMTGTGPETQYF. DNA for the CDR3: TGTGCCAGCAGCACCATGACAGGGACGGGGCCGGAGACCCAGTACTTC. The full variable domain, completed using reference TRBV5-4 and TRBJ2-5, is ETGVTQSPTHLIKTRGQQVTLRCSSQSGHNTVSWYQQALGQGPQFIFQYYREEENGRGNFPPRFSGLQFPNYSSELNVNALELDDSALYLCASSTMTGTGPETQYFGPGTRLLVL.

This sequence joins TRBV10-3 and TRBJ2-5, with 10 bases matching TRBD1. CDR3 size: 15 residues. The germline CDR1 and CDR2 sequences are ENHRY and SYGVKD. The V and J ends lost 6 bases and 2 bases, in that order; junction bases with no gene match: 6. The CDR3 nucleotides read TGTGCCATCAGAGGGGACAGGGGTTCTCAAGAGACCCAGTACTTC. Translation: CAIRGDRGSQETQYF.

This clone occurred a few times. The gene calls are TRBV2 and TRBJ1-2, with D possibly matching TRBD1 (5 bases). Germline CDR1 is SNHLY and CDR2 is FYNNEI. The CDR3 runs to 12 residues. Trimming took 8 bases from V and 7 from J, leaving 14 bases between them. The CDR3 DNA reads TGTGCCAGCGAACCACTGGGGGGTGGCTACACCTTC. Amino acid sequence: CASEPLGGGYTF.

This sequence joins TRBV5-1 and TRBJ2-5; D is unresolved. CDR3 length: 13 amino acids. CDR1 is SGHRS and CDR2 is YFSETQ in the germline V gene. Between the trimmed V and J ends, which lost 3 bases and 2 bases, there was a span of 8 bases. The CDR3 sequence is CASSSERQETQYF. The CDR3 nucleotides read TGCGCCAGCAGCTCTGAGCGACAAGAGACCCAGTACTTC. Full variable domain (rest looked up from reference TRBV5-1 and TRBJ2-5): KAGVTQTPRYLIKTRGQQVTLSCSPISGHRSVSWYQQTPGQGLQFLFEYFSETQRNKGNFPGRFSGRQFSNSRSEMNVSTLELGDSALYLCASSSERQETQYFGPGTRLLVL.

This rearrangement joins TRBV10-2 to TRBJ1-1, with D possibly TRBD1 on 6 matching bases. CDR3 length: 15 amino acids. V gave up 7 bases and J gave up 6 bases, with 21 bases separating them. Germline V gives CDR1 WSHSY, CDR2 SAAADI. The CDR3 here is CASNAGGAGTAEAFF. The CDR3 DNA sequence: TGCGCCAGCAATGCGGGGGGGGCTGGAACGGCTGAAGCTTTCTTT.

The chain uses TRBV7-3 and TRBJ2-1; the D gene is possibly TRBD2 (6 bases). V was pared by 2 bases and J by 8 bases, with 13 bases between. The CDR3 runs to 14 residues. The V gene's germline CDR1 is SGHTA and CDR2 FQGTGA. CDR3 coding DNA: TGTGCCAGCAGCTTAGGAGGGCAGGGCCATGAGCAGTTCTTC. This codes for CASSLGGQGHEQFF.

The CDR3 loop is CASSPTKTSTDTQYF. The CDR3 DNA reads TGTGCCAGCAGCCCGACAAAAACTAGCACAGATACGCAGTATTTT. This sequence joins TRBV7-9 and TRBJ2-3; D is uncertain. From germline, CDR1 is SEHNR and CDR2 FQNEAQ (reference sequence). Deletions cut 5 bases from V and 0 bases from J, with 12 bases between. The CDR3 extends over 15 amino acids. The variable domain in full, with the rest retrieved from reference TRBV7-9 and TRBJ2-3, is DTGVSQNPRHKITKRGQNVTFRCDPISEHNRLYWYRQTLGQGPEFLTYFQNEAQLEKSRLLSDRFSAERPKGSFSTLEIQRTEQGDSAMYLCASSPTKTSTDTQYFGPGTRLTVL.

The chain joins TRBV11-3 to TRBJ2-1, with 12 positions matching TRBD2. With V trimmed by 5 bases and J by 7 bases, 9 bases remained unmatched. The CDR3 totals 16 residues. Germline loops: CDR1 SGHNT, CDR2 YENEEA. CDR3 DNA sequence: TGTGCCAGCAGCCGTTCTAGCGGGAGGGCCATAAATGAGCAGTTCTTC. Amino acid sequence: CASSRSSGRAINEQFF.

The gene calls are TRBV3-1 (or the pseudogene TRBV3-2) and TRBJ2-7; no definite D call. The length of the CDR3 is 13 residues. CDR1 is LGHDT and CDR2 is YNNKEL in the germline V gene (reference sequence). Trimming pared 0 bases from V and 3 bases from J, leaving 6 bases between. As DNA, the CDR3 is TGTGCCAGCAGCCAAGATTCGAGCTACGAGCAGTACTTC. This gives the protein CASSQDSSYEQYF.

V usage is TRBV7-2 and J usage is TRBJ2-3; TRBD2 matches at 9 bases. Trimming at V came to 1 base and at J to 2 bases, leaving 13 bases not matched to a gene. This CDR3 is built from 19 residues. CDR1 is SGHTA and CDR2 is FQGNSA in the germline V gene. CDR3 residues: CASSLVTPSGIGPTDTQYF. The CDR3 DNA is TGTGCCAGCAGCTTAGTCACGCCTAGCGGGATTGGGCCCACAGATACGCAGTATTTT.

The J gene is TRBJ2-5, the V gene TRBV3-1 (or the pseudogene TRBV3-2); 14 nucleotides match TRBD2. CDR3 length: 15 amino acids. Per the germline V gene, CDR1 is LGHDT and CDR2 is YNNKEL (reference sequence). V was pared by 4 bases and J by 5 bases, with 3 bases of the junction left unmatched. The CDR3 DNA follows: TGTGCCAGCAGCCGGGGACTAGCGGGAGAGGAGACCCAGTACTTC. The encoded protein is CASSRGLAGEETQYF.

The chain joins TRBV28 to TRBJ1-5, with a weak D call TRBD1 (6 bases). The CDR3 totals 13 residues. From germline, CDR1 is MDHEN and CDR2 SYDVKM. V shed 7 bases and J shed 5 bases, with 12 bases lying between them. The CDR3 nucleotides are TGTGCCAGCACAATGGGGGCGGATCAGCCCCAGCATTTT. It specifies CASTMGADQPQHF.

This chain joins TRBV11-2 and TRBJ2-5, with D possibly being TRBD2 (5 bases). This CDR3 is built from 15 residues. Trimming pared 0 bases from V and 6 bases from J, leaving 14 bases between. Germline CDR1 and CDR2: SGHAT and FQNNGV. Here the CDR3 reads CASSLDRGSRKTQYF. The CDR3 nucleotides read TGTGCCAGCAGCTTAGATCGTGGGAGTAGGAAGACCCAGTACTTC.

The sample holds a few counts of this clone. The rearrangement joins TRBV6-5 to TRBJ1-6; D is possibly TRBD1 (6 bases). V was pared by 6 bases and J by 6 bases, with 15 bases between. This CDR3 is 15 amino acids long. Germline CDR1 and CDR2: MNHEY and SVGAGI. The CDR3 loop is CASRSPGRGNSPLHF. Here the CDR3 DNA reads TGTGCCAGCAGATCCCCCGGCAGGGGTAATTCACCCCTCCACTTT.

The chain employs TRBV5-1 and TRBJ1-1; D is uncertain. Germline V gene sequence: CDR1 SGHRS, CDR2 YFSETQ. The ends were cut back, 4 bases at V and 1 base at J, with 8 bases in the middle. The CDR3 spans 13 residues. The CDR3 DNA is TGCGCCAGCAGCGGGGAGGCGAACACTGAAGCTTTCTTT. Translating it yields CASSGEANTEAFF.

This sequence joins TRBV19 and TRBJ1-1, with 7 bases matching TRBD1. V gave up 5 bases and J gave up 1 base; unmatched junction bases: 4. Germline CDR1 is LNHDA and CDR2 is SQIVND (reference sequence). There are 14 residues in the CDR3. Written as DNA, the CDR3 is TGTGCCAGTAGTCCGTGGACAGGGAACACTGAAGCTTTCTTT. Residues: CASSPWTGNTEAFF.

The chain recombines TRBV5-8 with TRBJ2-7; 8 bases align to TRBD2. Germline assignment: CDR1 SGHTS and CDR2 YDEGEE. The CDR3 spans 15 residues. J lost 2 bases, V lost 0 bases, and 4 bases had no gene match. CDR3 loop: CASSLGGGSPYEQYF. CDR3 DNA: TGTGCCAGCAGCTTGGGCGGGGGGAGCCCCTACGAGCAGTACTTC.

The chain recombines TRBV28 with TRBJ1-3; 7 nucleotides match TRBD1. The germline CDR1 and CDR2 sequences are MDHEN and SYDVKM. The CDR3 extends over 15 amino acids. Trimming at V came to 4 bases and at J to 0 bases, leaving 3 bases not matched to a gene. CDR3 sequence: CASSYRGLSGNTIYF. DNA for the CDR3: TGTGCCAGCAGTTACAGGGGACTCTCTGGAAACACCATATATTTT.

This chain links TRBV12-3 or TRBV12-4 with TRBJ1-5; tentative D call: TRBD1 (6 bases). Trimming pared 8 bases from V and 5 bases from J, leaving 13 bases between. The CDR3 contains 13 residues. Written as DNA, the CDR3 is TGTGCCAGCTCCGCAGGGGTGTATCAGCCCCAGCATTTT. This sequence encodes CASSAGVYQPQHF.

This clone was observed a single time. The chain couples TRBV9 to TRBJ1-3; D gene ambiguous. This CDR3 has 13 residues. V was clipped by 8 bases and J by 0 bases, with 9 bases between them. Per the germline V gene, CDR1 is SGDLS and CDR2 is YYNGEE. The CDR3 spells CASSSSSGNTIYF. CDR3 in DNA: TGTGCCAGTTCTTCTTCCTCTGGAAACACCATATATTTT.

V and J are TRBV6-2 or TRBV6-3 and TRBJ2-7, with 7 positions matching TRBD1. Germline trimming cut 5 bases from V and 7 bases from J; bases unmatched to any gene: 11. CDR1 is MNHEY and CDR2 is SVGEGT in the germline V gene. This CDR3 region has 14 residues. CDR3 sequence: CASSPDRVTREQYF. The DNA for the CDR3 is TGTGCCAGCAGTCCAGACAGGGTAACGCGGGAGCAGTACTTC.

The chain is built from TRBV29-1 and TRBJ2-4; TRBD2 is a possible D gene (6 bases). V was cut by 7 bases and J by 4 bases, with 17 bases left in between. The CDR3 has 14 residues. CDR1 SQVTM and CDR2 ANQGSEA come from the germline V gene. The CDR3 protein is CSATQVAGKNIQYF. The CDR3 DNA follows: TGCAGCGCTACCCAAGTGGCGGGGAAAAACATTCAGTACTTC.

The V and J genes are TRBV18 and TRBJ1-1; D gene uncertain. This CDR3 comprises 14 residues. Looked up from germline, CDR1 is KGHSH and CDR2 is LQKENI. Trimming shortened V by 5 bases and J by 2 bases, and 12 bases separated the two germline ends. This chain's CDR3 is CASSMRAINTEAFF. CDR3 coding DNA: TGTGCCAGCTCAATGAGGGCGATAAACACTGAAGCTTTCTTT.

This clone was recorded once. The chain recombines TRBV11-3 with TRBJ2-1; no clear D. Germline V gene lookup returns CDR1 SGHNT and CDR2 YENEEA. CDR3 length: 12 residues. Trimming removed 2 bases at V and 5 bases at J, with 4 bases between. The CDR3 loop reads CASSLQDNEQFF. For the CDR3, the DNA is TGTGCCAGCAGCTTACAGGACAATGAGCAGTTCTTC.

The chain combines TRBV28 with TRBJ1-5; D ambiguous. Germline values: CDR1 MDHEN, CDR2 SYDVKM. The V and J ends lost 5 bases and 4 bases respectively, with 15 bases between them. CDR3 size: 15 residues. For the CDR3, the DNA is TGTGCCAGCAGTCCAACCCTTGGACTGAATCAGCCCCAGCATTTT. This sequence encodes CASSPTLGLNQPQHF.